The rows below give T cell receptor beta chains drawn from one sample of a study of T cell responses to AZD1222 COVID-19 vaccine. Clones were read by immunoSEQ multiplex PCR, and TCRdb kept only the in-frame ones, dropping some. The sample contains more than 110,000 clones, just over 90% of which appear only once. The specimen was peripheral blood, collected on day 0 of AZD1222 vaccination. All receptors derive from an adult in good health. Both conserved end residues are part of each CDR3. D genes are given only for firm matches. Size values are once, few and many counts, or a class for expanded clones, and some rows have none.

CDR3nt: TGTGCCAGCAGCTTGGCCCAGGGAACTTACAATGAGCAGTTCTTC
CDR3aa: CASSLAQGTYNEQFF
abundance: few
v_gene: TRBV5-8
j_gene: TRBJ2-1
d_gene: -

CDR3nt: TGTGCCAGCAGCCAAGCTCACTCTGGGGCCAACGTCCTGACTTTC
CDR3aa: CASSQAHSGANVLTF
abundance: -
v_gene: TRBV14
j_gene: TRBJ2-6
d_gene: -

CDR3nt: TGTGCCAGCAGCTTAGGGACTGATAATTCACCCCTCCACTTT
CDR3aa: CASSLGTDNSPLHF
abundance: -
v_gene: TRBV7-8
j_gene: TRBJ1-6
d_gene: -

CDR3nt: TGTGCCACCAGCGGACAGGCGGGGGGCTATCAGCCCCAGCATTTT
CDR3aa: CATSGQAGGYQPQHF
abundance: -
v_gene: TRBV24-1
j_gene: TRBJ1-5
d_gene: TRBD1

CDR3nt: TGTGCCAGCAACTGGGAGGGATGGGGCTACACCTTC
CDR3aa: CASNWEGWGYTF
abundance: -
v_gene: TRBV2
j_gene: TRBJ1-2
d_gene: -

CDR3nt: TGTGCCAGCAGCTTAGTTCTCGTTACCGGGGAGCTGTTTTTT
CDR3aa: CASSLVLVTGELFF
abundance: -
v_gene: TRBV7-6
j_gene: TRBJ2-2
d_gene: -

CDR3nt: TGTGCCAGCTCACACAGGGACATCACGTTGAACACTGAAGCTTTCTTT
CDR3aa: CASSHRDITLNTEAFF
abundance: -
v_gene: TRBV18
j_gene: TRBJ1-1
d_gene: -

CDR3nt: TGTGCCTGGAGTGTAGGGGTCGGGGGAACTGAAGCTTTCTTT
CDR3aa: CAWSVGVGGTEAFF
abundance: -
v_gene: TRBV30
j_gene: TRBJ1-1
d_gene: -

CDR3nt: TGTGCCACCACACCCGGAGGCAGGCTCCAAGAGACCCAGTACTTC
CDR3aa: CATTPGGRLQETQYF
abundance: -
v_gene: TRBV10-3
j_gene: TRBJ2-5
d_gene: -

CDR3nt: TGTGCCAGTAGGGACAGGGGCGCGTACGAGCAGTACTTC
CDR3aa: CASRDRGAYEQYF
abundance: -
v_gene: TRBV19
j_gene: TRBJ2-7
d_gene: TRBD1

CDR3nt: TGTGCCAGCAGCTTAGCCGCACGACAGGGAAGTTACTATTCACCCCTCCACTTT
CDR3aa: CASSLAARQGSYYSPLHF
abundance: -
v_gene: TRBV7-8
j_gene: TRBJ1-6
d_gene: TRBD1

CDR3nt: TGTGCCAGCGATGGACAGGGGCGGACTAACTATGGCTACACCTTC
CDR3aa: CASDGQGRTNYGYTF
abundance: -
v_gene: TRBV2
j_gene: TRBJ1-2
d_gene: TRBD1

CDR3nt: TGTGCCAGCAGCCCCTGGCCGGGATTCGGCACAGATACGCAGTATTTT
CDR3aa: CASSPWPGFGTDTQYF
abundance: -
v_gene: TRBV7-2
j_gene: TRBJ2-3
d_gene: -

CDR3nt: TGTGCCAGCAGTGAGGCAGGCCGAGCCGAAGCTTTCTTT
CDR3aa: CASSEAGRAEAFF
abundance: -
v_gene: TRBV25-1
j_gene: TRBJ1-1
d_gene: -

CDR3nt: TGTGCCAGCAGTTTTTCCCGGACAGGGTATGAAAAACTGTTTTTT
CDR3aa: CASSFSRTGYEKLFF
abundance: -
v_gene: TRBV27
j_gene: TRBJ1-4
d_gene: TRBD1

CDR3nt: TGTGCCAGCAGCTATTTCACACCCCTGGTAGATACGCAGTATTTT
CDR3aa: CASSYFTPLVDTQYF
abundance: once
v_gene: TRBV11-3
j_gene: TRBJ2-3
d_gene: -

CDR3nt: TGTGCCAGCAGTTACTCTCGGGACAGTACCTACGAGCAGTACTTC
CDR3aa: CASSYSRDSTYEQYF
abundance: -
v_gene: TRBV6-5
j_gene: TRBJ2-7
d_gene: TRBD1

CDR3nt: TGTGCCAGCAGCGGGACTAGCGGGGGTAGGGACAATGAGCAGTTCTTC
CDR3aa: CASSGTSGGRDNEQFF
abundance: few
v_gene: TRBV7-9
j_gene: TRBJ2-1
d_gene: TRBD2

CDR3nt: TGTGCCAGCTCACTTACCTTCAGGGGAATAGAGGAAAAACTGTTTTTT
CDR3aa: CASSLTFRGIEEKLFF
abundance: -
v_gene: TRBV18
j_gene: TRBJ1-4
d_gene: -

CDR3nt: TGTGCTAGTGGTTCCCCGACAGGGGGCGAACCCTCTGGGGCCAACGTCCTGACTTTC
CDR3aa: CASGSPTGGEPSGANVLTF
abundance: -
v_gene: TRBV12-5
j_gene: TRBJ2-6
d_gene: TRBD1

CDR3nt: TGCGCCAGCAGCAATCCCTCTAAAACAACTAATGAAAAACTGTTTTTT
CDR3aa: CASSNPSKTTNEKLFF
abundance: -
v_gene: TRBV4-1
j_gene: TRBJ1-4
d_gene: -

CDR3nt: TGCGCCAGCAGGCCGGATGGGACAGATACGCAGTATTTT
CDR3aa: CASRPDGTDTQYF
abundance: -
v_gene: TRBV5-1
j_gene: TRBJ2-3
d_gene: -

CDR3nt: TGTGCCAGTACTGGGAGTATAGCAACAGATACGCAGTATTTT
CDR3aa: CASTGSIATDTQYF
abundance: -
v_gene: TRBV19
j_gene: TRBJ2-3
d_gene: -

CDR3nt: TGTGCCTGGAGTCAACCCGGGACTAGCGGTTACAATGAGCAGTTCTTC
CDR3aa: CAWSQPGTSGYNEQFF
abundance: -
v_gene: TRBV30
j_gene: TRBJ2-1
d_gene: TRBD2

CDR3nt: TGTGCCACCAGTGATAACCAGCGGGGGGGCCGGAGTGAGCAGTTCTTC
CDR3aa: CATSDNQRGGRSEQFF
abundance: -
v_gene: TRBV24-1
j_gene: TRBJ2-1
d_gene: TRBD2

CDR3nt: TGTGCCAGCAGCGTAGACAGGGGAGGGAGGACTGAAGCTTTCTTT
CDR3aa: CASSVDRGGRTEAFF
abundance: -
v_gene: TRBV9
j_gene: TRBJ1-1
d_gene: TRBD1

CDR3nt: TGTGCCAGCAGCTTTCTCCGCCTTCGGACATACGAGCAGTACTTC
CDR3aa: CASSFLRLRTYEQYF
abundance: -
v_gene: TRBV5-6
j_gene: TRBJ2-7
d_gene: -

CDR3nt: TGTGCCAGCAGTTTGGTCAGGACCTATAATTCACCCCTCCACTTT
CDR3aa: CASSLVRTYNSPLHF
abundance: -
v_gene: TRBV27
j_gene: TRBJ1-6
d_gene: -

CDR3nt: TGCAGCGTTGCCGTCGCGCAGGGAGAGGCGAACACCGGGGAGCTGTTTTTT
CDR3aa: CSVAVAQGEANTGELFF
abundance: -
v_gene: TRBV29-1
j_gene: TRBJ2-2
d_gene: -

CDR3nt: TGCGCCAGCAGCCCCGAAGCAGGTAATCAGCCCCAGCATTTT
CDR3aa: CASSPEAGNQPQHF
abundance: once
v_gene: TRBV5-1
j_gene: TRBJ1-5
d_gene: -

CDR3nt: TGTGCCAGCACCTTGGTGGGGCGGGAGACCCAGTACTTC
CDR3aa: CASTLVGRETQYF
abundance: -
v_gene: TRBV12-3/TRBV12-4
j_gene: TRBJ2-5
d_gene: -

CDR3nt: TGTGCCAGCAGCGTCCGGGACCACTCCTACGAGCAGTACTTC
CDR3aa: CASSVRDHSYEQYF
abundance: -
v_gene: TRBV9
j_gene: TRBJ2-7
d_gene: -

CDR3nt: TGTGCCAGCAGTTCAGGACTGTACCAAGAGACCCAGTACTTC
CDR3aa: CASSSGLYQETQYF
abundance: -
v_gene: TRBV5-4
j_gene: TRBJ2-5
d_gene: -

CDR3nt: TGTGCCTGGAGTGTCTCAAGTCGGGATTCACCCCTCCACTTT
CDR3aa: CAWSVSSRDSPLHF
abundance: -
v_gene: TRBV30
j_gene: TRBJ1-6
d_gene: -

CDR3nt: TGTGCCAGCAGCCAAAGGTTCGGCCCCCTTTGGGAGCAGTACTTC
CDR3aa: CASSQRFGPLWEQYF
abundance: -
v_gene: TRBV7-2
j_gene: TRBJ2-7
d_gene: -

CDR3nt: TGTGCCAGTACCCCCCTCGGGAGGGGTGGAGGCAATGAGCAGTTCTTC
CDR3aa: CASTPLGRGGGNEQFF
abundance: -
v_gene: TRBV19
j_gene: TRBJ2-1
d_gene: TRBD2

CDR3nt: TGTGCCAGCAGCCAAGAGGGCGGGACTACCTCCGGTAGCACAGATACGCAGTATTTT
CDR3aa: CASSQEGGTTSGSTDTQYF
abundance: -
v_gene: TRBV14
j_gene: TRBJ2-3
d_gene: TRBD2

CDR3nt: TGTGCCAGCAGCTACGTCGGACGCGGGGAGCTGTTTTTT
CDR3aa: CASSYVGRGELFF
abundance: -
v_gene: TRBV11-2
j_gene: TRBJ2-2
d_gene: -

CDR3nt: TGTGCCAGCAGCTTAAGAGGCGGAGGGATTCGAGATCAGCCCCAGCATTTT
CDR3aa: CASSLRGGGIRDQPQHF
abundance: -
v_gene: TRBV7-2
j_gene: TRBJ1-5
d_gene: -

CDR3nt: TGTGCCAGCAGCTTAGCGGACGGAAGCAATCAGCCCCAGCATTTT
CDR3aa: CASSLADGSNQPQHF
abundance: -
v_gene: TRBV7-8
j_gene: TRBJ1-5
d_gene: -

CDR3nt: TGTGCCAGCTCACCCGAGCAGGCTAGCGGGGGCACGAACACCGGGGAGCTGTTTTTT
CDR3aa: CASSPEQASGGTNTGELFF
abundance: once
v_gene: TRBV18
j_gene: TRBJ2-2
d_gene: TRBD2

CDR3nt: TGCAGCGTAGAAAGAGTAGAGGGCTACACCTTC
CDR3aa: CSVERVEGYTF
abundance: -
v_gene: TRBV29-1
j_gene: TRBJ1-2
d_gene: -

CDR3nt: TGTGCCAGCAGCAACTCCGGGACAGGGGGCCTCGAGCAGTACTTC
CDR3aa: CASSNSGTGGLEQYF
abundance: -
v_gene: TRBV27
j_gene: TRBJ2-7
d_gene: TRBD1

CDR3nt: TGTGCCAGCAGTTACTCGATCGCTAGTCAAGAGACCCAGTACTTC
CDR3aa: CASSYSIASQETQYF
abundance: -
v_gene: TRBV6-2/TRBV6-3
j_gene: TRBJ2-5
d_gene: -

CDR3nt: TGTGCCAGTAGTATGTGGGGGTTAAACTATGGCTACACCTTC
CDR3aa: CASSMWGLNYGYTF
abundance: -
v_gene: TRBV19
j_gene: TRBJ1-2
d_gene: -

CDR3nt: TGTGCCAGCAGCACCAGACAGGGTCGAGACACTGAAGCTTTCTTT
CDR3aa: CASSTRQGRDTEAFF
abundance: -
v_gene: TRBV11-2
j_gene: TRBJ1-1
d_gene: TRBD1

CDR3nt: TGCGCCAGCAGCTTGGCCACAGGAGGGGTTAATGAAAAACTGTTTTTT
CDR3aa: CASSLATGGVNEKLFF
abundance: -
v_gene: TRBV5-1
j_gene: TRBJ1-4
d_gene: -

CDR3nt: TGTGCCACCAGCAGAGAAAACAGGGGGGTCTACGAGCAGTACTTC
CDR3aa: CATSRENRGVYEQYF
abundance: -
v_gene: TRBV15
j_gene: TRBJ2-7
d_gene: TRBD1

CDR3nt: TGTGCCAGCAGTGTTGGCTCTGGGGCCAACGTCCTGACTTTC
CDR3aa: CASSVGSGANVLTF
abundance: -
v_gene: TRBV25-1
j_gene: TRBJ2-6
d_gene: -

CDR3nt: TGTGCCAGCAGTGACCCTAGTGGGGGTGGGGCCTACAATGAGCAGTTCTTC
CDR3aa: CASSDPSGGGAYNEQFF
abundance: -
v_gene: TRBV25-1
j_gene: TRBJ2-1
d_gene: -

CDR3nt: TGTGCCAGCAGTCCCCGGGAAGGGACTAGCGGGAGGAAAAGCACAGATACGCAGTATTTT
CDR3aa: CASSPREGTSGRKSTDTQYF
abundance: -
v_gene: TRBV21-1
j_gene: TRBJ2-3
d_gene: -

CDR3nt: TGCGCCAGCAGCAAAAAGGACAAGGCGGGTTCACCCCTCCACTTT
CDR3aa: CASSKKDKAGSPLHF
abundance: -
v_gene: TRBV5-1
j_gene: TRBJ1-6
d_gene: -

CDR3nt: TGCGCCAGCAACCCCGGTGCTTGGAGGGTCTACGATGAGCAGTTCTTC
CDR3aa: CASNPGAWRVYDEQFF
abundance: few
v_gene: TRBV5-1
j_gene: TRBJ2-1
d_gene: -

CDR3nt: TGTGCCAGCAGCCCCCCTGGCGGGGGGGCCGAGAATGAGCAGTTCTTC
CDR3aa: CASSPPGGGAENEQFF
abundance: -
v_gene: TRBV7-2
j_gene: TRBJ2-1
d_gene: TRBD2

CDR3nt: TGTGCCAGCAGCTTAGCTTTAACGGGGAATGAAAAACTGTTTTTT
CDR3aa: CASSLALTGNEKLFF
abundance: -
v_gene: TRBV13
j_gene: TRBJ1-4
d_gene: -

CDR3nt: TGCGCCAGCAACCCGGTGGGGACAGGGGACGGGACCACTGAAGCTTTCTTT
CDR3aa: CASNPVGTGDGTTEAFF
abundance: few
v_gene: TRBV5-1
j_gene: TRBJ1-1
d_gene: TRBD1

CDR3nt: TGTGCCAGCAGCTTTTACACAGATACGCAGTATTTT
CDR3aa: CASSFYTDTQYF
abundance: -
v_gene: TRBV11-3
j_gene: TRBJ2-3
d_gene: -

CDR3nt: TGTGCCAGCAGCTTAGTGACGGGAGGCACCGGGGAGCTGTTTTTT
CDR3aa: CASSLVTGGTGELFF
abundance: -
v_gene: TRBV11-1
j_gene: TRBJ2-2
d_gene: TRBD2

CDR3nt: TGTGCCAGCAGCTTAATACAGGGGAACACTGAAGCTTTCTTT
CDR3aa: CASSLIQGNTEAFF
abundance: once
v_gene: TRBV11-2
j_gene: TRBJ1-1
d_gene: -

CDR3nt: TGCGCCAGCAGCACCCTACAGAATTCACCCCTCCACTTT
CDR3aa: CASSTLQNSPLHF
abundance: -
v_gene: TRBV5-1
j_gene: TRBJ1-6
d_gene: -